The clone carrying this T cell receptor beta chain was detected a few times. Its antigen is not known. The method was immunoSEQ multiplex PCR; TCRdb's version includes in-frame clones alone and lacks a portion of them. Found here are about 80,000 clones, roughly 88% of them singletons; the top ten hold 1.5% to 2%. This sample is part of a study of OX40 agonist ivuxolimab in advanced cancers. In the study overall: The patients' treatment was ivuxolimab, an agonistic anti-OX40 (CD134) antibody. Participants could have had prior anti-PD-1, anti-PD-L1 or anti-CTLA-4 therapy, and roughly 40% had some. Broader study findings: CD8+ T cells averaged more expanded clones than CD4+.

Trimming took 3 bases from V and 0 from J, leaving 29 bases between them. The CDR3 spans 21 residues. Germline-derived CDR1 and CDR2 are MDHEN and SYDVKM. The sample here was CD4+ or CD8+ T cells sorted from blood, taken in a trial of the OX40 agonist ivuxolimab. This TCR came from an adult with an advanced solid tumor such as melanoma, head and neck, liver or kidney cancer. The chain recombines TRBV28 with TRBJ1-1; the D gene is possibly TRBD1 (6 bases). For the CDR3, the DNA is TGTGCCAGCAGTTTTAGGGGGACCCATGGTCATGTGGGGCTAATGAACACTGAAGCTTTCTTT. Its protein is CASSFRGTHGHVGLMNTEAFF.